These 21 T cell receptor beta chains originate from one sample sequenced in a study of T cell clonality in common variable immunodeficiency. The repertoire was sequenced with immunoSEQ multiplex PCR; TCRdb's copy has only in-frame clones and lacks some. The counts give some 60,000 clones, none of them seen only once; around 1.6% is held by the top ten. Sequenced: peripheral blood mononuclear cells. Receptors were obtained from a person aged 18 to 75 in good health.

This clone was counted many times. The sequenced fragment ends 3 residues before the CDR3 boundary, so the rest is inferred from the germline J gene. The chain is built from TRBV5-4 and TRBJ2-7, with 12 bases identical to TRBD2. The trim removed 5 bases at V and 6 bases at J, leaving 12 bases unmatched. The CDR3 has 16 amino acids. The V gene's germline CDR1 is SGHNT and CDR2 YYREEE (reference sequence). Partial CDR3 DNA: TGTGCCAGCAGTTCAAGACTAGCGGGAGAGGTGGCCGAG. As protein: CASSSRLAGEVAE. The whole CDR3 sequence is CASSSRLAGEVAEQYF.

This clone was counted ten times or more. The read terminates 3 residues before the CDR3 end, so the remaining end is supplied by the germline J gene. The J gene is TRBJ1-6, the V gene TRBV7-8; D gene unclear. The germline gives CDR1 SGHVS, CDR2 FQNEAQ. V was pared by 6 bases and J by 7 bases, with 16 bases between. The CDR3 consists of 15 residues. The CDR3 protein is CASRLTEAGNSPLHF. CDR3 bases read: TGTGCCAGCAGACTAACGGAGGCCGGAAATTCACCC.

This clone showed up many times. The CDR3 is cut off 3 residues early in the read; its end comes from the germline J gene. The rearrangement uses TRBV5-6 and TRBJ1-2; TRBD1 matches at 8 bases. V lost 1 base and J lost 2; bases outside the gene matches: 4. CDR1 is SGHDT and CDR2 is YYEEEE in the germline V gene. CDR3 length: 15 amino acids. CDR3 bases read: TGTGCCAGCAGCTTGAAGGACAGGGTAAACTATGGC. This sequence encodes CASSLKDRVNYG. The entire CDR3 sequence reads CASSLKDRVNYGYTF.

This clone came up many times. From the germline J gene comes the end of the CDR3, since the read stops 3 residues before it. V usage is TRBV20-1 and J usage is TRBJ1-6; 11 bases are shared with TRBD1. Trimming at V came to 5 bases and at J to 1 base, leaving 13 bases not matched to a gene. The CDR3 has 19 amino acids. Germline V CDR1 and CDR2: DFQATT, SNEGSKA (reference sequence). The CDR3 loop is CSASMLGQGAFSYNSPLHF. Partial CDR3 DNA: TGCAGTGCTTCAATGCTCGGACAGGGGGCGTTTTCCTATAATTCACCC.

At least ten counts were recorded for this clone. The read terminates 3 residues before the CDR3 end, so the remaining end is supplied by the germline J gene. The V and J genes are TRBV6-1 and TRBJ1-6; D gene ambiguous. Per germline, CDR1 MNHNS and CDR2 SASEGT. This CDR3 is built from 13 residues. The CDR3 DNA, read in part, is TGTGCCAGCAGTGAGTCGCCGCCTAAGACC. Amino acids: CASSESPPKT. The full CDR3 reads CASSESPPKTLHF.

This clone was detected many times. The read falls 3 residues short of the CDR3 end, and the missing part is taken from the germline J gene. The V call is TRBV6-1, the J call TRBJ2-1, with D possibly matching TRBD1 (6 bases). The germline V and J ends were trimmed by 4 bases and 3 bases, with 13 bases remaining between them. CDR1 is MNHNS, CDR2 SASEGT, per germline. The CDR3 is made up of 15 amino acids. CDR3 in amino acids: CASSGQQGYYNEQFF. Incomplete CDR3 DNA: TGTGCCAGCAGTGGGCAACAGGGCTACTACAATGAG.

In this sample, this clone turned up many times. With the read ending 3 residues before the CDR3 end, the germline J gene is used to fill in that end. This chain uses TRBV29-1 with TRBJ2-7; 8 nucleotides agree with TRBD1. J gave up 2 bases and V 4 bases, and 13 bases lay outside the gene matches. Germline V lookup: CDR1 SQVTM, CDR2 ANQGSEA. The CDR3 contains 16 residues. Partial CDR3 DNA: TGCAGCGTTGGTTTTCCCGGACAGGGTAAAGCCTACGAG. It codes for CSVGFPGQGKAYE. The full-length CDR3 reads as CSVGFPGQGKAYEQYF.

This clone was seen repeatedly, ten times or more. The read falls 3 residues short of the CDR3 end, and the missing part is taken from the germline J gene. The chain couples TRBV3-1 (or the pseudogene TRBV3-2) to TRBJ2-2; 10 nucleotides line up with TRBD1. Losses at the gene ends were 1 base for V and 6 bases for J; bases not matched to a gene: 2. The CDR3 runs to 15 residues. Germline CDR1 reads LGHDT; CDR2 reads YNNKEL (reference sequence). The CDR3 sequence is CASSQAGTGAGELFF. CDR3 DNA (partial): TGTGCCAGCAGCCAAGCCGGGACAGGGGCCGGGGAG.

This clone was counted many times. The read terminates 3 residues ahead of where the CDR3 ends, so the germline J gene completes it. The V call is TRBV19, the J call TRBJ2-7, with D tentatively TRBD1 (6 bases). V lost 4 bases to trimming and J lost 0 bases, with 13 bases between them. The CDR3 consists of 15 residues. Germline V gene data show CDR1 as LNHDA and CDR2 as SQIVND (reference sequence). CDR3 bases read: TGTGCCAGTAGTAACCAGGACAGAAGCTCCTACGAG. Its protein is CASSNQDRSSYE. The entire CDR3 sequence reads CASSNQDRSSYEQYF.

This clone has ten or more counts. With the read ending 3 residues before the CDR3 end, the germline J gene is used to fill in that end. This chain joins TRBV7-8 and TRBJ2-1; TRBD2 agrees at 12 bases. This CDR3 comprises 16 residues. V was clipped by 3 bases and J by 4 bases; unmatched bases: 4. Per germline, CDR1 SGHVS and CDR2 FQNEAQ. The CDR3 loop reads CASSFTGTSGYNEQFF. Partial CDR3 DNA: TGTGCCAGCAGCTTCACCGGGACTAGCGGGTACAATGAG.

This clone was recorded at least ten times. From the germline J gene comes the end of the CDR3, since the read stops 3 residues before it. The rearrangement joins TRBV12-3 or TRBV12-4 to TRBJ2-5; the match to TRBD2 covers 10 bases. This CDR3 comprises 16 residues. J gave up 2 bases and V 6 bases, and 9 bases lay outside the gene matches. CDR3: CASSLGTSENQETQYF. The part of the CDR3 DNA that was read is TGTGCCAGCAGCCTAGGGACTAGCGAGAATCAAGAGACC.

In its sample, this clone was seen a few times. The read ends 3 residues before the CDR3 terminus; that terminus is restored from the germline J gene. The chain carries TRBV11-3 and TRBJ2-7; D perhaps matches TRBD2 (6 bases). CDR3 length: 13 amino acids. The V gene lost 5 bases and the J gene lost 6 bases, with 14 bases spanning the gap. CDR1 and CDR2 from the germline V gene are SGHNT and YENEEA. The CDR3: CASSPTYGGEQYF. CDR3 bases read: TGTGCCAGCAGCCCCACCTACGGGGGCGAG.

The sample holds many counts of this clone. Coverage ceases 3 residues before the CDR3 finishes, and the germline J gene fills in the end. The rearrangement uses TRBV5-1 and TRBJ1-5; 8 bases align to TRBD1. The germline gives CDR1 SGHRS, CDR2 YFSETQ. The CDR3 consists of 15 residues. Trimming cost V 0 bases and J 3 bases; bases outside gene matches: 2. CDR3 DNA, as far as it was read: TGCGCCAGCAGCTTGGGACAGGGGTACAATCAGCCC. Protein: CASSLGQGYNQP. The full-length CDR3 reads as CASSLGQGYNQPQHF.

This clone was picked up many times. The observed sequence ends 3 residues before the CDR3 terminus, with the missing tail filled in from the germline J gene. This sequence joins TRBV7-8 and TRBJ2-3; unclear D gene. Germline V lookup: CDR1 SGHVS, CDR2 FQNEAQ. The CDR3 has 11 residues. Trimming took off 5 bases at V and 3 bases at J, with 3 bases between the two ends. The CDR3 bases that were read are TGTGCCAGCAGCCCAACAGATACG. This translates into CASSPTDT. The whole CDR3 protein reads CASSPTDTQYF.

This clone was recorded many times. The read falls 3 residues short of the CDR3 end, and the missing part is taken from the germline J gene. The V and J genes are TRBV6-1 and TRBJ1-2, with D possibly TRBD1 on 5 matching bases. The CDR3 is 13 residues long. Trimming removed 3 bases from V and 6 bases from J, with 11 bases in between. Germline loops: CDR1 MNHNS, CDR2 SASEGT. CDR3 sequence reads: CASSESRAHGYTF. CDR3 DNA, as far as it was read: TGTGCCAGCAGTGAGTCCAGGGCTCATGGC.

This clone occurred many times. The DNA ends 3 residues before the CDR3 does, and the rest of the CDR3 is filled in from the germline J gene. J is TRBJ2-1 and V is TRBV20-1; 7 bases line up with TRBD1. J lost 4 bases, V lost 0 bases, and 12 bases had no gene match. Germline lookup yields CDR1 DFQATT and CDR2 SNEGSKA (reference sequence). This CDR3 has 17 amino acids. CDR3 protein: CSARDRIRAGGYNEQFF. CDR3 DNA, as far as it was read: TGCAGTGCTAGAGATCGCATTCGGGCAGGGGGATACAATGAG.

This clone was counted many times. The read gets to within 3 residues of the CDR3 end, and the germline J gene fills in the rest. The rearrangement joins TRBV6-1 to TRBJ1-5; maybe TRBD1 (5 bases). Between the trimmed V and J ends, which lost 0 bases and 6 bases, there was a span of 9 bases. Per germline, CDR1 MNHNS and CDR2 SASEGT. CDR3 size: 14 residues. The CDR3: CASSEAQGRQPQHF. The CDR3 bases that were read are TGTGCCAGCAGTGAAGCGCAGGGTCGTCAGCCC.

Note on this clone: The read falls 3 residues short of the CDR3 end, and the missing part is taken from the germline J gene. This chain links TRBV11-2 with TRBJ2-7; tentatively, D is TRBD2 (6 bases). The germline V and J ends were trimmed by 5 bases and 1 base, with 15 bases remaining between them. The V gene's germline CDR1 is SGHAT and CDR2 FQNNGV. The length of the CDR3 is 15 residues. The covered CDR3 bases are TGTGCCAGCAGCCCGGAGGGCGGGATATCCTACGAG. Translated, it gives CASSPEGGISYE. The entire CDR3 reads CASSPEGGISYEQYF. Full variable domain (outside the CDR3, taken from reference TRBV11-2 and TRBJ2-7): EAGVAQSPRYKIIEKRQSVAFWCNPISGHATLYWYQQILGQGPKLLIQFQNNGVVDDSQLPKDRFSAERLKGVDSTLKIQPAKLEDSAVYLCASSPEGGISYEQYFGPGTRLTVT.

The sequenced CDR3 bases are TGTGCCAGCTCACCGCCACTAGCGGGAGGGCCGAGTGAG. This sequence encodes CASSPPLAGGPSE. The CDR3 in its entirety is CASSPPLAGGPSEQFF. The V call is TRBV18, the J call TRBJ2-1; 13 nucleotides agree with TRBD2. The CDR3 is cut off 3 residues early in the read; its end comes from the germline J gene. Trimming took 3 bases from V and 9 from J; bases not matched to a gene: 8. Germline values: CDR1 KGHSH, CDR2 LQKENI. The CDR3 has 16 residues.

This clone was picked up many times. Read data end 3 residues before the CDR3 end; the end is taken from the germline J gene. J is TRBJ2-1 and V is TRBV24-1; a possible D gene is TRBD1 (5 bases). The germline V gene has CDR1 KGHDR and CDR2 SFDVKD. V lost 6 bases and J lost 4, with 9 bases in between. CDR3 length: 13 residues. The CDR3 protein is CATSPDSYNEQFF. The covered CDR3 bases are TGTGCCACCAGTCCAGACAGTTACAATGAG.

The sample holds many counts of this clone. The read ends 3 residues before the CDR3 terminus; that terminus is restored from the germline J gene. The V and J genes are TRBV19 and TRBJ2-7, with 10 bases that match TRBD1. V trimming: 6 bases; J trimming: 5 bases; junction bases outside the gene matches: 1. Germline lookup yields CDR1 LNHDA and CDR2 SQIVND (reference sequence). This CDR3 comprises 12 residues. CDR3 residues: CASRDRGNEQYF. CDR3 bases read: TGTGCCAGTAGGGACAGGGGGAACGAG.